One and the same sample provided the 11 T cell receptor beta chains below, sequenced in a study of shared clonotypes between healthy human individuals. Measured with immunoSEQ multiplex PCR; TCRdb has only the in-frame clones, and not every one. This sample has under 600,000 clones, with around 77% found just once. The sequencing sample was made of PBMCs. The receptor source for this set is a woman aged 40 to 50 in good health. Some clones in this sample may be carry-over from other donors' samples.

This clone came up a few times. The gene calls are TRBV19 and TRBJ1-2; 8 bases are shared with TRBD1. Germline values: CDR1 LNHDA, CDR2 SQIVND (reference sequence). This CDR3 has 15 residues. The ends lost 4 bases at V and 3 bases at J; junction bases unmatched: 7. CDR3 residues: CASSTSTGGDYGYTF. CDR3 bases: TGTGCCAGTAGTACATCCACAGGGGGGGACTATGGCTACACCTTC.

The rearrangement uses TRBV11-2 and TRBJ2-7; D tentatively reads TRBD1 or TRBD2 (5 bases each). The CDR3 spans 16 residues. The ends were cut back, 5 bases at V and 2 bases at J, with 19 bases in the middle. Germline CDR1 is SGHAT and CDR2 is FQNNGV. For the CDR3, the DNA is TGTGCCAGCAGCCAGCTCGAGAGGGGAAGCCCCTACGAGCAGTACTTC. Translation gives CASSQLERGSPYEQYF.

V and J are TRBV30 and TRBJ1-3; a possible D gene is TRBD1 (6 bases). The CDR3 has 15 residues. CDR1 and CDR2 (germline): GTSNPN, SVGIG (reference sequence). The ends were cut back, 2 bases at V and 3 bases at J, with 14 bases in the middle. CDR3 coding DNA: TGTGCCTGGAGTATTGTGGGGGGCTTTGGAAACACCATATATTTT. Its protein product is CAWSIVGGFGNTIYF.

The genes are TRBV5-1 and TRBJ1-1; D is unclear. Germline lookup yields CDR1 SGHRS and CDR2 YFSETQ. The CDR3 is 14 residues long. Trimming shortened V by 1 base and J by 1 base, and 8 bases separated the two germline ends. CDR3 protein: CASSLTAGNTEAFF. The DNA of the CDR3 is TGCGCCAGCAGCTTGACAGCAGGGAACACTGAAGCTTTCTTT.

The V and J genes are TRBV14 and TRBJ2-3; D remains unclear. In germline, CDR1 is SGHDN, CDR2 FVKESK. V lost 6 bases and J 6 bases, leaving 13 bases between the germline ends. The CDR3 loop spans 13 amino acids. CDR3 loop: CASRINPEDTQYF. As DNA, the CDR3 is TGTGCCAGCAGGATCAATCCTGAGGATACGCAGTATTTT.

This clone was detected only a few times. The genes are TRBV30 and TRBJ1-6, with D perhaps matching TRBD1 (5 bases). This CDR3 spans 15 amino acids. Germline V gene lookup returns CDR1 GTSNPN and CDR2 SVGIG (reference sequence). Between the trimmed V and J ends, which lost 3 bases and 5 bases, there was a span of 14 bases. The chain's CDR3 is CAWSPRGVNNSPLHF. CDR3 DNA sequence: TGTGCCTGGAGCCCAAGAGGGGTCAATAATTCACCCCTCCACTTT.

The chain couples TRBV7-2 to TRBJ2-4, with D perhaps given as TRBD1 or TRBD2 (7 bases each). Trimming left V 5 bases short and J 7 bases short, with 15 bases between. CDR3 length: 14 residues. Germline V gene sequence: CDR1 SGHTA, CDR2 FQGNSA. The CDR3 nucleotides are TGTGCCAGCAGCCCAGGGGGAGGGCGGAACATTCAGTACTTC. This gives the protein CASSPGGGRNIQYF.

The chain recombines TRBV28 with TRBJ1-6, with D perhaps matching TRBD1 (5 bases). The germline gives CDR1 MDHEN, CDR2 SYDVKM. The germline V and J ends were trimmed by 6 bases and 6 bases, with 15 bases remaining between them. This CDR3 region has 15 residues. The chain's CDR3 is CASSLTGTANSPLHF. The CDR3 region has the DNA TGTGCCAGCAGCCTTACCGGGACGGCTAATTCACCCCTCCACTTT.

The V and J genes are TRBV28 and TRBJ2-7; D uncertain. Germline CDR1 MDHEN, CDR2 SYDVKM. The length of the CDR3 is 12 residues. V was trimmed by 6 bases and J by 3 bases, leaving 9 bases between them. CDR3 amino acids: CASRLGNYEQYF. The CDR3 coding sequence is TGTGCCAGCAGGCTAGGGAACTACGAGCAGTACTTC.

As to this clone: Given a much more abundant clone one base away, this may be a read error. The sample contains more than one DNA sequence encoding this CDR3. V and J are TRBV6-5 and TRBJ1-3, with 8 bases matching TRBD1. Germline CDR1 reads MNHEY; CDR2 reads SVGAGI. The CDR3 has 16 residues. The ends lost 0 bases at V and 2 bases at J; junction bases unmatched: 3. The CDR3: CASSYSGTGAGNTIYF. In DNA, the CDR3 is TGTGCCAGCAGTTACTCGGGGACAGGTGCTGGAAACACCATATATTTT.

V and J are TRBV7-9 and TRBJ1-3, with D uncertain. V lost 8 bases and J 2 bases, leaving 13 bases between the germline ends. Looked up from germline, CDR1 is SEHNR and CDR2 is FQNEAQ (reference sequence). The CDR3 has 14 residues. In nucleotides, the CDR3 is TGTGCCAGCCACTTTGCAAGCCCTGGAAACACCATATATTTT. Amino acid sequence: CASHFASPGNTIYF.